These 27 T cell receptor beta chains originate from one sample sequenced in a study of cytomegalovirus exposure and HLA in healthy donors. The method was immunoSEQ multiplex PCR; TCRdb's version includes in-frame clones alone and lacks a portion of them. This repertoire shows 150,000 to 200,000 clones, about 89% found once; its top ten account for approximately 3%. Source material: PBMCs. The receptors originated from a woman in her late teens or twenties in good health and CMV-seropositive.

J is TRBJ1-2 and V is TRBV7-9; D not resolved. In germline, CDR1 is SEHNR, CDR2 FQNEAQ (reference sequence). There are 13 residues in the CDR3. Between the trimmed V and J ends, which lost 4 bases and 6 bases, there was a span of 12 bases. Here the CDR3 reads CASSSRRGNGYTF. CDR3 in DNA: TGTGCCAGCAGCTCGAGAAGAGGTAATGGCTACACCTTC.

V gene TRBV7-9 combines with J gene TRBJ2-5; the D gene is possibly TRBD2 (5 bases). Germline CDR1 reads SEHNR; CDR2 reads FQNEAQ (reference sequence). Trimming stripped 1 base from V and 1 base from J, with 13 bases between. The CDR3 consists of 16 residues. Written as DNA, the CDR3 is TGTGCCAGCAGCTTAGATCCGGGGAAACTCCAAGAGACCCAGTACTTC. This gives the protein CASSLDPGKLQETQYF.

DNA of the CDR3: TGTGCCAGCGGCCGGGGCAGGGGCTACGAGCAGTACTTC. Amino acids: CASGRGRGYEQYF. The chain employs TRBV27 and TRBJ2-7; possible D gene TRBD1, 6 bases. V lost 8 bases and J 3 bases, leaving 14 bases between the germline ends. Germline loops: CDR1 MNHEY, CDR2 SMNVEV (reference sequence). This CDR3 spans 13 amino acids.

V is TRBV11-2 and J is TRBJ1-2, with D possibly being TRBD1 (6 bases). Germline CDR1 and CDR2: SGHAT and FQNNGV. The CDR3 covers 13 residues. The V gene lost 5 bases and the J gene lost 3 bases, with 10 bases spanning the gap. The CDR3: CASSPTGYYGYTF. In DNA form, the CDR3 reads TGTGCCAGCAGCCCTACAGGGTACTATGGCTACACCTTC.

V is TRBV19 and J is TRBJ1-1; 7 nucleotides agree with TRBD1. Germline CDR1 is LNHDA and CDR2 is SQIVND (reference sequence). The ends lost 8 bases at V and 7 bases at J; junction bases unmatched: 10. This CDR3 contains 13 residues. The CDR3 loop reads CASRGTVSHEAFF. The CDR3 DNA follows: TGTGCCAGTCGAGGGACAGTATCTCATGAAGCTTTCTTT.

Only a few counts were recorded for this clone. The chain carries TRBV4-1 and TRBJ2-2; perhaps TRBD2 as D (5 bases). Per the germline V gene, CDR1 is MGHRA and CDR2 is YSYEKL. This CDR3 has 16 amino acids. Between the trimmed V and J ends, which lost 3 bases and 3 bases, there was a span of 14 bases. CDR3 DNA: TGCGCCAGCAGCCATAGAGGGTCTCTGGACACCGGGGAGCTGTTTTTT. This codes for CASSHRGSLDTGELFF.

The CDR3 coding sequence is TGTGCCAGCAGTGCCTTTCCGGGACAGGGGGCCCGGGTCACTGAAGCTTTCTTT. Translating gives CASSAFPGQGARVTEAFF. The chain carries TRBV6-1 and TRBJ1-1, with TRBD1 matching over 12 bases. The trim removed 4 bases at V and 4 bases at J, leaving 13 bases unmatched. The CDR3 consists of 18 residues. Germline-derived CDR1 and CDR2 are MNHNS and SASEGT.

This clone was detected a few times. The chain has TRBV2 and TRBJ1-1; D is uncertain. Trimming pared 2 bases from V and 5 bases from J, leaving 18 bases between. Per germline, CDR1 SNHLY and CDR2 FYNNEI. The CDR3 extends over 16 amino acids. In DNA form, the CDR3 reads TGTGCCAGCAGTGAACCCGACACCGAAGATTTAACTGAAGCTTTCTTT. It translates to CASSEPDTEDLTEAFF.

CDR3 sequence (DNA): TGTGCCAGCACTCCTTACGAGGGGGTGAGTGAAGCTTTCTTT. Amino acid sequence: CASTPYEGVSEAFF. This sequence joins TRBV6-1 and TRBJ1-1; D is possibly TRBD1 (6 bases). The V gene's germline CDR1 is MNHNS and CDR2 SASEGT. The CDR3 length is 14 residues. The V end lost 7 bases, the J end lost 7 bases, and 19 bases lay between the germline ends.

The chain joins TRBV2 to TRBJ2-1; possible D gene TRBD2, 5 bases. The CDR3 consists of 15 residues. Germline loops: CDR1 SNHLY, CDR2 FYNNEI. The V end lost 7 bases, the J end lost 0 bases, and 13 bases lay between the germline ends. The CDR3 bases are TGTGCCAGCACCAACTCGGGGTTCTCCTACAATGAGCAGTTCTTC. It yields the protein CASTNSGFSYNEQFF.

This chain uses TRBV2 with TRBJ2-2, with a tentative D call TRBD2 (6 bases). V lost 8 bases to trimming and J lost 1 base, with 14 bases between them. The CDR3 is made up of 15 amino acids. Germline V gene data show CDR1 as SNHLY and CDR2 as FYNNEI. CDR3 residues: CASRQRGGNTGELFF. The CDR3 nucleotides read TGTGCCAGCCGACAGAGGGGAGGGAACACCGGGGAGCTGTTTTTT. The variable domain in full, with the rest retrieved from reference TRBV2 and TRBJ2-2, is EPEVTQTPSHQVTQMGQEVILRCVPISNHLYFYWYRQILGQKVEFLVSFYNNEISEKSEIFDDQFSVERPDGSNFTLKIRSTKLEDSAMYFCASRQRGGNTGELFFGEGSRLTVL.

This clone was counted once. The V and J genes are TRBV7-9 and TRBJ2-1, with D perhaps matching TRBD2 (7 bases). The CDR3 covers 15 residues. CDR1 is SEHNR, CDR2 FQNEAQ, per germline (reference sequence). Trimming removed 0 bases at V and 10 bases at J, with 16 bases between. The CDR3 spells CASSLALGGAREQFF. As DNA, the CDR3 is TGTGCCAGCAGCTTAGCCCTTGGGGGGGCGAGGGAGCAGTTCTTC. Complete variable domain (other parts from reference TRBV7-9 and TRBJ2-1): DTGVSQNPRHKITKRGQNVTFRCDPISEHNRLYWYRQTLGQGPEFLTYFQNEAQLEKSRLLSDRFSAERPKGSFSTLEIQRTEQGDSAMYLCASSLALGGAREQFFGPGTRLTVL.

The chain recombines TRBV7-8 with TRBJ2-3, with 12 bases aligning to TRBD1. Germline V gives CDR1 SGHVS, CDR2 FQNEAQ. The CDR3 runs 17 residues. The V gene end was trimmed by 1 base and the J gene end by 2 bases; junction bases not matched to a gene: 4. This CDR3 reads CASSLVGQGAVTDTQYF. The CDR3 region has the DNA TGTGCCAGCAGCTTAGTGGGACAGGGGGCCGTCACAGATACGCAGTATTTT.

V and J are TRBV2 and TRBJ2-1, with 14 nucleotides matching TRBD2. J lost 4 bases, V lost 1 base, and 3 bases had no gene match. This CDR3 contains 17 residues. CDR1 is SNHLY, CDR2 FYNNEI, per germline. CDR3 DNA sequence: TGTGCCAGCAGTGAAGAGGGACTAGCGGGAGCATACAATGAGCAGTTCTTC. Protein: CASSEEGLAGAYNEQFF.

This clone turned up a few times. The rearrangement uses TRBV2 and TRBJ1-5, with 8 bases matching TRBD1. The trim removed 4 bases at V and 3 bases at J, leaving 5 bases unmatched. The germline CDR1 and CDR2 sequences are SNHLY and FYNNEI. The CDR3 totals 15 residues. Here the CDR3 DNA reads TGTGCCAGCAGTGCGGACAGGGTTGTCAATCAGCCCCAGCATTTT. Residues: CASSADRVVNQPQHF. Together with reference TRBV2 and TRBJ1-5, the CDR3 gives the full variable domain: EPEVTQTPSHQVTQMGQEVILRCVPISNHLYFYWYRQILGQKVEFLVSFYNNEISEKSEIFDDQFSVERPDGSNFTLKIRSTKLEDSAMYFCASSADRVVNQPQHFGDGTRLSIL.

CDR3 region: CASSPTGSSYEQYF. CDR3 DNA: TGTGCCAGCTCACCGACAGGAAGCTCCTACGAGCAGTACTTC. V usage is TRBV18 and J usage is TRBJ2-7; possibly TRBD1 for D (6 bases). The germline V gene encodes CDR1 KGHSH and CDR2 LQKENI. Trimming stripped 3 bases from V and 0 bases from J, with 9 bases between. The CDR3 extends over 14 amino acids.

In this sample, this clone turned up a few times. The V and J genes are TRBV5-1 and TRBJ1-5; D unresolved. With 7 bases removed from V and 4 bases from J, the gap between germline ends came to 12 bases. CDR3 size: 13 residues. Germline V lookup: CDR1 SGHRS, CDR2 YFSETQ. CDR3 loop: CASGDGVNQPQHF. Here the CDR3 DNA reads TGCGCCAGCGGCGACGGAGTTAATCAGCCCCAGCATTTT.

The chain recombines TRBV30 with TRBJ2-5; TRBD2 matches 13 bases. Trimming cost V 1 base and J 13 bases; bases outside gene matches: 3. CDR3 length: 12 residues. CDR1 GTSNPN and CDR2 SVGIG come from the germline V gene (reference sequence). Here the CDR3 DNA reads TGTGCCTGGAGTGATGGACTAGCGGGGGTGTACTTC. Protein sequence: CAWSDGLAGVYF. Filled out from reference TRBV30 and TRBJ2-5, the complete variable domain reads SQTIHQWPATLVQPVGSPLSLECTVEGTSNPNLYWYRQAAGRGLQLLFYSVGIGQISSEVPQNLSASRPQDRQFILSSKKLLLSDSGFYLCAWSDGLAGVYFGPGTRLLVL.

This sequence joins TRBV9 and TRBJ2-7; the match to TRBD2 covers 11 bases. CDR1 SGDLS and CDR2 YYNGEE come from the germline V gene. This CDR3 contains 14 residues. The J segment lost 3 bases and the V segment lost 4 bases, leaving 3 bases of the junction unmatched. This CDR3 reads CASSRGLAGYEQYF. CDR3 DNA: TGTGCCAGCAGCCGCGGACTAGCGGGCTACGAGCAGTACTTC.

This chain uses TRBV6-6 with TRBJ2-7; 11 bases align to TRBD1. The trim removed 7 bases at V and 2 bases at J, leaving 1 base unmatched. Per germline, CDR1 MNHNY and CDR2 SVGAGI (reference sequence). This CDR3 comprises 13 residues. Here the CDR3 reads CASKGQGAYEQYF. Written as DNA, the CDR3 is TGTGCCAGCAAGGGACAGGGGGCCTACGAGCAGTACTTC.

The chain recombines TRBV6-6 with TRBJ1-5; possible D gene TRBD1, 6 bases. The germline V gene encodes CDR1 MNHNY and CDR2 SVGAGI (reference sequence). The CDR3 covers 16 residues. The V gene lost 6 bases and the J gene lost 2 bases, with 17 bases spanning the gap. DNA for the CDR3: TGTGCCAGCAGAGGGGAGGGGGGGCGCGGCAATCAGCCCCAGCATTTT. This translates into CASRGEGGRGNQPQHF.

CDR3 nucleotide sequence: TGTGCCAGCAGCCAAACGTTCAGGGGTTATTACTACGAGCAGTACTTC. Protein sequence: CASSQTFRGYYYEQYF. J is TRBJ2-7 and V is TRBV16; a weak D match, TRBD1 (6 bases). Trimming left V 2 bases short and J 3 bases short, with 17 bases between. The CDR3 has 16 residues. The germline V gene has CDR1 KGHSY and CDR2 FQNENV.

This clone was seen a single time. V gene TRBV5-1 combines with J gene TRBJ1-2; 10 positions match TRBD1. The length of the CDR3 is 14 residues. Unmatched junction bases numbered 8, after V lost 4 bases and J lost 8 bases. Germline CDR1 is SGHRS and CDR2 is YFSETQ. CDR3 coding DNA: TGCGCCAGCAGCCCGACAGGGGGCGGTTTCGGCTACACCTTC. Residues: CASSPTGGGFGYTF.

In nucleotides, the CDR3 is TGCGCCAGCTCCGACAGCTATGGCTACACCTTC. This translates into CASSDSYGYTF. This sequence joins TRBV5-1 and TRBJ1-2; TRBD1 is a possible D gene (5 bases). The CDR3 loop spans 11 amino acids. CDR1 is SGHRS and CDR2 is YFSETQ in the germline V gene. Deletions cut 7 bases from V and 4 bases from J, with 8 bases between.

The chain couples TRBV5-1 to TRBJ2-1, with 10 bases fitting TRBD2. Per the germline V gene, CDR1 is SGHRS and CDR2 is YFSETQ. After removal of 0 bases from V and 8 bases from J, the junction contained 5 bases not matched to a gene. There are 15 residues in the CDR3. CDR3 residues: CASSLVLAGSYEQFF. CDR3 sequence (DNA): TGCGCCAGCAGCTTGGTACTAGCGGGGAGTTATGAGCAGTTCTTC.

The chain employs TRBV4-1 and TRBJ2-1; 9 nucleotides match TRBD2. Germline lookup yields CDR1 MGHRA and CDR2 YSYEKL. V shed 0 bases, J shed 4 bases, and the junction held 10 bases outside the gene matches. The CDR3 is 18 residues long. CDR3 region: CASSQDPLRLAAYNEQFF. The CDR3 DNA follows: TGCGCCAGCAGCCAAGACCCACTCCGACTAGCGGCATACAATGAGCAGTTCTTC.

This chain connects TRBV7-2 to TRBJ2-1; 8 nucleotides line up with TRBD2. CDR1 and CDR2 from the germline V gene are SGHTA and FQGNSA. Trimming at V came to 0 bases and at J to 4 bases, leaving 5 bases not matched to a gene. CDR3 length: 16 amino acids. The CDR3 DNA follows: TGTGCCAGCAGCTTAGCGAAAGGACTAGCTTACAATGAGCAGTTCTTC. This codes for CASSLAKGLAYNEQFF.